The 20 T cell receptor beta chains below come from one sample, sequenced in a study of T cells after yellow fever vaccination. TCRdb fed the 5' RACE reads into MiXCR, producing one record per CDR3 protein. The table has about 510,000 distinct CDR3 sequences, 21% seen once. Sequencing was performed on PBMCs, taken approximately 20 days after the first yellow fever vaccination. The origin of the receptors is a man aged 18 to 29 who received the YFV17D yellow fever vaccine.

This chain uses TRBV6-1 with TRBJ2-5, with 14 bases lining up with TRBD2. CDR3 length: 14 residues. Germline CDR1 is MNHNS and CDR2 is SASEGT. V was clipped by 7 bases and J by 7 bases; unmatched bases: 5. The CDR3 loop reads CASKGLAGGGTQYF. The CDR3 DNA reads as TGTGCCAGCAAAGGACTAGCGGGGGGTGGGACCCAGTACTTC.

This clonotype was counted between two and nine times. The chain joins TRBV5-5 to TRBJ1-6; D unresolved. Germline V CDR1 and CDR2: SGHKS, YYEKEE (reference sequence). V lost 6 bases and J lost 7, with 11 bases in between. The CDR3 runs to 13 residues. The CDR3 DNA sequence: TGTGCCAGCACCACCCCCGGAAATTCACCCCTCCACTTT. Translation: CASTTPGNSPLHF.

This clonotype was detected many times. V and J are TRBV6-2 or TRBV6-3 and TRBJ2-7; D gene ambiguous. Per the germline V gene, CDR1 is MNHEY and CDR2 is SVGEGT. CDR3 length: 14 residues. Between the trimmed V and J ends, which lost 4 bases and 0 bases, there was a span of 10 bases. The CDR3: CASSSRTDSYEQYF. CDR3 nucleotide sequence: TGTGCCAGCAGTTCCCGGACGGACTCCTACGAGCAGTACTTC.

The chain links TRBV5-4 to TRBJ2-1; 7 bases map to TRBD1. The germline V gene encodes CDR1 SGHNT and CDR2 YYREEE (reference sequence). V shed 4 bases and J 9 bases; nucleotides not matched to a gene: 1. This CDR3 contains 11 residues. CDR3 nucleotides: TGTGCCAGCAGCAGACAGGGTGAGCAGTTCTTC. It yields the protein CASSRQGEQFF.

The genes are TRBV7-2 and TRBJ2-7, with D unclear. Germline lookup yields CDR1 SGHTA and CDR2 FQGNSA. V was cut by 5 bases and J by 3 bases, with 8 bases left in between. The CDR3 consists of 12 residues. Here the CDR3 reads CASSQDFYEQYF. The CDR3 coding sequence is TGTGCCAGCAGCCAAGATTTCTACGAGCAGTACTTC. Full variable domain (missing parts from reference TRBV7-2 and TRBJ2-7): GAGVSQSPSNKVTEKGKDVELRCDPISGHTALYWYRQSLGQGLEFLIYFQGNSAPDKSGLPSDRFSAERTGGSVSTLTIQRTQQEDSAVYLCASSQDFYEQYFGPGTRLTVT.

This clonotype was detected a few times. This chain joins TRBV4-2 and TRBJ1-1, with 7 bases fitting TRBD1. Trimming removed 4 bases from V and 1 base from J; junction bases left unmatched: 12. Germline CDR1 reads LGHNA; CDR2 reads YNFKEQ. This CDR3 region has 17 residues. CDR3 coding DNA: TGTGCCAGCAGCCTCGCAACATCCGGGACAGCGAACACTGAAGCTTTCTTT. Its translation is CASSLATSGTANTEAFF.

This chain uses TRBV5-1 with TRBJ2-5; D might be TRBD1 (6 bases). The CDR3 totals 14 residues. CDR1 is SGHRS and CDR2 is YFSETQ in the germline V gene. The V end lost 1 base, the J end lost 3 bases, and 10 bases lay between the germline ends. CDR3 sequence: CASSLSGQKETQYF. As DNA, the CDR3 is TGCGCCAGCAGCTTGAGTGGACAGAAAGAGACCCAGTACTTC.

The genes are TRBV29-1 and TRBJ1-2; TRBD1 might be the D (5 bases). This CDR3 contains 14 residues. From germline, CDR1 is SQVTM and CDR2 ANQGSEA. Deletions cut 4 bases from V and 2 bases from J, with 14 bases between. Here the CDR3 DNA reads TGCAGCGTTGTTGCCCAGGGAACGAACTATGGCTACACCTTC. Protein: CSVVAQGTNYGYTF.

This chain links TRBV5-1 with TRBJ2-5; 9 nucleotides match TRBD2. Germline V gives CDR1 SGHRS, CDR2 YFSETQ. CDR3 length equals 16 residues. Trimming removed 2 bases from V and 1 base from J; junction bases left unmatched: 6. CDR3 loop: CASSFLAGGTQETQYF. The CDR3 DNA sequence: TGCGCCAGCAGCTTTCTGGCGGGGGGGACCCAAGAGACCCAGTACTTC.

This clonotype was counted at least ten times. This chain uses TRBV7-2 with TRBJ1-1; the D gene is possibly TRBD1 (6 bases). CDR1 and CDR2 (germline): SGHTA, FQGNSA. The CDR3 spans 14 residues. V lost 4 bases to trimming and J lost 5 bases, with 14 bases between them. The CDR3 coding sequence is TGTGCCAGCAGCTGGCAGGGGTCGGGAACTGAAGCTTTCTTT. As protein: CASSWQGSGTEAFF. Filled out from reference TRBV7-2 and TRBJ1-1, the complete variable domain reads GAGVSQSPSNKVTEKGKDVELRCDPISGHTALYWYRQSLGQGLEFLIYFQGNSAPDKSGLPSDRFSAERTGGSVSTLTIQRTQQEDSAVYLCASSWQGSGTEAFFGQGTRLTVV.

This clonotype was counted only a few times. The DNA for the CDR3 is TGCGCCAGCAGCCAAGGGATCGGGACAGGGACCTACGAGCAGTACTTC. Residues: CASSQGIGTGTYEQYF. The chain couples TRBV4-3 to TRBJ2-7; 9 bases align to TRBD1. V lost 1 base, J lost 2 bases, and 6 bases stayed unmatched. Germline V lookup: CDR1 LGHNA, CDR2 YSLEER. The length of the CDR3 is 16 residues.

The rearrangement joins TRBV11-1 to TRBJ2-5; D might be TRBD1 or TRBD2, each matching 5 bases. The germline V gene encodes CDR1 SGHAT and CDR2 FQDESV (reference sequence). The CDR3 extends over 14 amino acids. Trimming cost V 3 bases and J 5 bases, with 13 bases left between them. The CDR3 DNA is TGTGCCAGCAGCTTTCAGAGGGGCATCGAGACCCAGTACTTC. Translating it yields CASSFQRGIETQYF.

CDR3 loop: CSVVGLTSEAFF. CDR3 coding DNA: TGCAGCGTTGTCGGGTTGACCTCTGAAGCTTTCTTT. This chain connects TRBV29-1 to TRBJ1-1, with no clear D. Germline V lookup: CDR1 SQVTM, CDR2 ANQGSEA. The CDR3 runs 12 residues. The V gene lost 4 bases and the J gene lost 6 bases, with 12 bases spanning the gap. Full variable domain (remainder filled in from reference TRBV29-1 and TRBJ1-1): SAVISQKPSRDICQRGTSLTIQCQVDSQVTMMFWYRQQPGQSLTLIATANQGSEATYESGFVIDKFPISRPNLTFSTLTVSNMSPEDSSIYLCSVVGLTSEAFFGQGTRLTVV.

The rearrangement uses TRBV20-1 and TRBJ1-6; D is unresolved. Trimming removed 0 bases at V and 6 bases at J, with 3 bases between. This CDR3 is built from 12 residues. Germline V gene sequence: CDR1 DFQATT, CDR2 SNEGSKA (reference sequence). CDR3 DNA: TGCAGTGCTAGAGACAGTAATTCACCCCTCCACTTT. Amino acid sequence: CSARDSNSPLHF.

The chain couples TRBV4-3 to TRBJ1-3, with 8 bases that match TRBD1. CDR1 is LGHNA and CDR2 is YSLEER in the germline V gene. V was pared by 5 bases and J by 0 bases, with 3 bases of the junction left unmatched. CDR3 length: 15 residues. CDR3 amino acids: CASSSTGGSGNTIYF. In DNA, the CDR3 is TGCGCCAGCAGCTCAACAGGGGGCTCTGGAAACACCATATATTTT.

This clonotype was seen a few times. The genes are TRBV9 and TRBJ2-3; D gene ambiguous. Trimming left V 1 base short and J 6 bases short, with 12 bases between. Germline V gene lookup returns CDR1 SGDLS and CDR2 YYNGEE. The CDR3 length is 14 residues. In nucleotides, the CDR3 is TGTGCCAGCAGCGTAACCCCCCTCCCGGATACGCAGTATTTT. It translates to CASSVTPLPDTQYF.

This sequence joins TRBV12-3 or TRBV12-4 and TRBJ2-3; TRBD2 is a possible D gene (6 bases). Trimming took off 7 bases at V and 0 bases at J, with 11 bases between the two ends. The CDR3 runs to 14 residues. The CDR3 bases are TGTGCCAGCACCAAGACTAGGAGCACAGATACGCAGTATTTT. Translated, it gives CASTKTRSTDTQYF.

About this clonotype: This clone may be a read error of a much larger clone one base away. Because the CDR3's place on the DNA is in doubt, the DNA is left out and the CDR3 is given as listed by TCRdb. The chain has TRBV12-3 or TRBV12-4 and TRBJ1-2. The CDR3 is 13 residues long, ends included. CDR3 protein: CASSSSDKYGSTF.

This clonotype was observed many times. V usage is TRBV29-1 and J usage is TRBJ1-4; no definite D call. V was cut by 5 bases and J by 0 bases, with 10 bases left in between. Germline loops: CDR1 SQVTM, CDR2 ANQGSEA. The CDR3 spans 14 residues. CDR3 in amino acids: CSVKPAPTNEKLFF. The CDR3 DNA reads TGCAGCGTTAAACCGGCCCCAACTAATGAAAAACTGTTTTTT. Filled out from reference TRBV29-1 and TRBJ1-4, the complete variable domain reads SAVISQKPSRDICQRGTSLTIQCQVDSQVTMMFWYRQQPGQSLTLIATANQGSEATYESGFVIDKFPISRPNLTFSTLTVSNMSPEDSSIYLCSVKPAPTNEKLFFGSGTQLSVL.

This chain connects TRBV9 to TRBJ2-3, with 8 bases identical to TRBD2. Germline assignment: CDR1 SGDLS and CDR2 YYNGEE. V shed 4 bases, J shed 5 bases, and the junction held 15 bases outside the gene matches. The CDR3 contains 17 residues. The CDR3 bases are TGTGCCAGCAGCCCACGCCACGGGACTAGTCGGGAAGATACGCAGTATTTT. Translated: CASSPRHGTSREDTQYF.